This T cell receptor (beta chain) originates from a study of monozygotic twins with inflammatory bowel disease. CDR1 is MNHEY and CDR2 is SVGAGI in the germline V gene. The CDR3 sequence is 15 residues long. TCRdb re-called the 5' RACE reads, yielding one record per CDR3 amino acid sequence without DNA. The table lists about 380,000 distinct CDR3 sequences. This receptor was identified in a human donor with ulcerative colitis or Crohn's disease, or a healthy co-twin of an affected twin (not recorded which). The chain couples TRBV6-5 to TRBJ2-7; TCRdb's assignment of TRBD1 cannot be checked, as there is no DNA. Sample: blood. This chain's CDR3 is CASSYYGQGAYEQYF.